The following is a T cell receptor beta chain sequence with its context. Its antigen is currently unknown. This entry is derived from a study of T cell responses to AZD1222 COVID-19 vaccine. Method: immunoSEQ multiplex PCR; TCRdb's copy keeps in-frame clones and lacks some. This table has approximately 170,000 clones, about 92% appearing once. Unmatched junction bases numbered 3, after V lost 5 bases and J lost 4 bases. CDR3 length: 14 amino acids. The germline gives CDR1 LNHDA, CDR2 SQIVND (reference sequence). Study conclusions and caveats: Only 5 to 7 individuals given AZD1222 were seropositive at baseline.

Sequenced here: peripheral blood, sampled on day 0 of AZD1222 vaccination. The source of this sequence is an adult in good health. This chain links TRBV19 with TRBJ2-2, with 8 bases fitting TRBD1. This CDR3 is CASSPDRGTGELFF. CDR3 DNA sequence: TGTGCCAGTAGTCCCGACAGGGGCACCGGGGAGCTGTTTTTT.